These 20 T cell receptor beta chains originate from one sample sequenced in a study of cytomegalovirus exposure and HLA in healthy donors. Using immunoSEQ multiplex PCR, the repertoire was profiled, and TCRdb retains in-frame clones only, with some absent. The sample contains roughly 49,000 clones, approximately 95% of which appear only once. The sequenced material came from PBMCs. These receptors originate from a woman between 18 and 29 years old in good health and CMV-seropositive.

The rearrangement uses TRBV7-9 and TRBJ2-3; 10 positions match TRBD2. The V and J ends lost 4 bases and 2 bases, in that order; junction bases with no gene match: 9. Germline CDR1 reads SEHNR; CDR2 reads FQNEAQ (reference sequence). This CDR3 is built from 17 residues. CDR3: CASSSPLAGVYTDTQYF. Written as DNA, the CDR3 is TGTGCCAGCAGCTCCCCTCTAGCGGGAGTGTACACAGATACGCAGTATTTT.

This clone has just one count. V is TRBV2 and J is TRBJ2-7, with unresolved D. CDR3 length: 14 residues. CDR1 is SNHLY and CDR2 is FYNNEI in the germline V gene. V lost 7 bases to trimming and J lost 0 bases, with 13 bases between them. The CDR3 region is CASKSTYLSYEQYF. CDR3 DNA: TGTGCCAGCAAATCGACATACCTCTCCTACGAGCAGTACTTC. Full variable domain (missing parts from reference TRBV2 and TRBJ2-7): EPEVTQTPSHQVTQMGQEVILRCVPISNHLYFYWYRQILGQKVEFLVSFYNNEISEKSEIFDDQFSVERPDGSNFTLKIRSTKLEDSAMYFCASKSTYLSYEQYFGPGTRLTVT.

The CDR3 loop is CASSEAPRGQETQYF. CDR3 in DNA: TGTGCCAGCAGTGAAGCGCCCCGGGGCCAAGAGACCCAGTACTTC. The rearrangement joins TRBV2 to TRBJ2-5, with D possibly being TRBD2 (5 bases). Trimming removed 0 bases at V and 1 base at J, with 9 bases between. Germline V gives CDR1 SNHLY, CDR2 FYNNEI. The CDR3 covers 15 residues.

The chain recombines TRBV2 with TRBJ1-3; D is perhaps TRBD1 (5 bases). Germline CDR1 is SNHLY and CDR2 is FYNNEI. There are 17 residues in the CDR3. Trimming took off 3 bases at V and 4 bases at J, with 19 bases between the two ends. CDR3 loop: CASSEGQGRVYGNTIYF. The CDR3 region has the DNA TGTGCCAGCAGTGAGGGGCAGGGAAGGGTGTACGGAAACACCATATATTTT.

The CDR3 sequence is CASSIIAISTDTQYF. As DNA, the CDR3 is TGTGCCAGCAGTATTATAGCAATTAGCACAGATACGCAGTATTTT. The V call is TRBV28, the J call TRBJ2-3; no reliable D call. Between the trimmed V and J ends, which lost 5 bases and 0 bases, there was a span of 12 bases. In germline, CDR1 is MDHEN, CDR2 SYDVKM. The CDR3 spans 15 residues.

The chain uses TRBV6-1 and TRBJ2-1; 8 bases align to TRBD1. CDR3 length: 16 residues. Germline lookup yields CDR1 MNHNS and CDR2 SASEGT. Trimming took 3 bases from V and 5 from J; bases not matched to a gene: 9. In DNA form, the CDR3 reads TGTGCCAGCAGTGACCCAGCCGGGACAGGCAACAATGAGCAGTTCTTC. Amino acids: CASSDPAGTGNNEQFF.

For the CDR3, the DNA is TGCGCCAGCAGCAAACCCCCCTTGGACAGGGCAACGTACAATGAGCAGTTCTTC. It codes for CASSKPPLDRATYNEQFF. J is TRBJ2-1 and V is TRBV5-1, with 8 bases lining up with TRBD1. There are 18 residues in the CDR3. Germline V gene sequence: CDR1 SGHRS, CDR2 YFSETQ. V trimming: 4 bases; J trimming: 4 bases; junction bases outside the gene matches: 16.

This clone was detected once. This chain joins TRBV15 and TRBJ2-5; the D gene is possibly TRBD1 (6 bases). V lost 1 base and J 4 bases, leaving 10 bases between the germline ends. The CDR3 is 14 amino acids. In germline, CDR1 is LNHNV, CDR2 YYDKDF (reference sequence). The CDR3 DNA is TGTGCCACCAGCAGAGGGGGGCTAGGAGAGACCCAGTACTTC. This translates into CATSRGGLGETQYF.

In DNA form, the CDR3 reads TGTGCCAGCACAAAAGCGGGGAGTCGGCGGGACACTGAAGCTTTCTTT. It yields the protein CASTKAGSRRDTEAFF. This chain uses TRBV7-2 with TRBJ1-1; D not certain. Between the trimmed V and J ends, which lost 7 bases and 3 bases, there was a span of 21 bases. The CDR3 spans 16 residues. CDR1 and CDR2 (germline): SGHTA, FQGNSA.

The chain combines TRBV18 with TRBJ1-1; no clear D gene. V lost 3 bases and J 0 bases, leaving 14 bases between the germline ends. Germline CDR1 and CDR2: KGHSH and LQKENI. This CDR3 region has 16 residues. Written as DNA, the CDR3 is TGTGCCAGCTCACCTAAAGCTAACAGTTTGAACACTGAAGCTTTCTTT. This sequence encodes CASSPKANSLNTEAFF.

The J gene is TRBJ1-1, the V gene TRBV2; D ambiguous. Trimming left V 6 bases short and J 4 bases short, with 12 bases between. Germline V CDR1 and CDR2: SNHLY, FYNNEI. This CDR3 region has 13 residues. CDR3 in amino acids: CASSRRGITEAFF. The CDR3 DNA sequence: TGTGCCAGCAGCCGAAGAGGGATCACTGAAGCTTTCTTT.

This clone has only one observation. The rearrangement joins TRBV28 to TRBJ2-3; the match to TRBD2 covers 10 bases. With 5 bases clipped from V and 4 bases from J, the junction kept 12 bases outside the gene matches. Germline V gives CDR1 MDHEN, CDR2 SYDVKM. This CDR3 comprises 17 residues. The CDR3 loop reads CASSTGSSGSFADTQYF. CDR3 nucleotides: TGTGCCAGCAGTACGGGGTCTAGCGGGAGTTTCGCAGATACGCAGTATTTT.

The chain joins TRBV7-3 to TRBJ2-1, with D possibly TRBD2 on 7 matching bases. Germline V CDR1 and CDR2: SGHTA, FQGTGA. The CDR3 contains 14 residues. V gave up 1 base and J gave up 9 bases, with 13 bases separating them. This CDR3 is CASSLISGGGEQFF. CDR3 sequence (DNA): TGTGCCAGCAGCTTAATTTCGGGGGGCGGTGAGCAGTTCTTC.

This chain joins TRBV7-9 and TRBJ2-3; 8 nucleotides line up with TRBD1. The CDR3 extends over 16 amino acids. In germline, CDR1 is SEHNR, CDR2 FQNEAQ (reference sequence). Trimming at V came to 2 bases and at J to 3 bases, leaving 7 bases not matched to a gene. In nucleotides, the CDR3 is TGTGCCAGCAGCTTATGGCAGGGGGCGGGAACAGATACGCAGTATTTT. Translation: CASSLWQGAGTDTQYF.

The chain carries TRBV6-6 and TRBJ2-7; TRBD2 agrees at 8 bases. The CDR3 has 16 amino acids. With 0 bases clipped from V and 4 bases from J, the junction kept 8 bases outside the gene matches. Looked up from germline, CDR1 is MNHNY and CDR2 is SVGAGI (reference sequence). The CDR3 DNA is TGTGCCAGCAGTTACTCGGATAGCGGGATATTTTACGAGCAGTACTTC. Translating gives CASSYSDSGIFYEQYF.

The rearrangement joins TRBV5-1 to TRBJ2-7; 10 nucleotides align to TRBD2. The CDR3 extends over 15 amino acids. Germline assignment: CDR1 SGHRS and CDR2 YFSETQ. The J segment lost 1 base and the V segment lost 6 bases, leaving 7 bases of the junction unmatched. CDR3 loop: CASNPGLAVSYEQYF. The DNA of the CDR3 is TGCGCCAGCAACCCCGGACTAGCGGTTTCCTACGAGCAGTACTTC.

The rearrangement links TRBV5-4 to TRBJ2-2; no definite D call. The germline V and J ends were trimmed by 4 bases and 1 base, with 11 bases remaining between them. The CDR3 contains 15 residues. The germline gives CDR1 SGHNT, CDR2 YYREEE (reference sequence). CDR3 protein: CASSARHQNTGELFF. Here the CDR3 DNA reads TGTGCCAGCAGCGCTCGACACCAGAACACCGGGGAGCTGTTTTTT.

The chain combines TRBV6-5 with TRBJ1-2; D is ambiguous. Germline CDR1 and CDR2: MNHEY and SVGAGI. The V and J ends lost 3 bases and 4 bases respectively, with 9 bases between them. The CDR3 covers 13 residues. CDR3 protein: CASSYDLSYGYTF. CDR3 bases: TGTGCCAGCAGTTATGACTTGTCCTATGGCTACACCTTC.

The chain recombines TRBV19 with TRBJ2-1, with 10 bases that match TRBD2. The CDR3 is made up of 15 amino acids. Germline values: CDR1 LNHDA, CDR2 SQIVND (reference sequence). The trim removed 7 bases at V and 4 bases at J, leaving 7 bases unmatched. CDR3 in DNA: TGTGCCAGTATGTTCACTAGCGGGGTTTACAATGAGCAGTTCTTC. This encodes CASMFTSGVYNEQFF.

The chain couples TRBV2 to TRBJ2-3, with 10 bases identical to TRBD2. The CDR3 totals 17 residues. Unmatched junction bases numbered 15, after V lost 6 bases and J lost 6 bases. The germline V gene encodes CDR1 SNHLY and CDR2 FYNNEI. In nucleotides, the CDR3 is TGTGCCAGCAGCGACACTCGACTAGCGGGTGGCCCGGATACGCAGTATTTT. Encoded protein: CASSDTRLAGGPDTQYF.